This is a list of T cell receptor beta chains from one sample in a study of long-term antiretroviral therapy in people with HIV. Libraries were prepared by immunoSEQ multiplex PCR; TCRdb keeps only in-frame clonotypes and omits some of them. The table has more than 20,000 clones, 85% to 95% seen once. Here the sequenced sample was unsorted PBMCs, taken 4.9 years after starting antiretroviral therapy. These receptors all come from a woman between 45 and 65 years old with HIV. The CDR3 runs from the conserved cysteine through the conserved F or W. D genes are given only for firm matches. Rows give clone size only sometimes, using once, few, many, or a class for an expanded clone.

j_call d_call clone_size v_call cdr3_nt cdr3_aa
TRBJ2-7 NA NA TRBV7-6 TGTGCCAGCCGGGGCCTGGGGTATGAGCAGTACTTC CASRGLGYEQYF
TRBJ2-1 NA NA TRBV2 TGTGCCAGCCAGCGGGGACAGACGTTTTACAATGAGCAGTTCTTC CASQRGQTFYNEQFF
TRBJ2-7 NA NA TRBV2 TGTGCCAGCAGTGCGTACAGGGATCCTTACGAGCAGTACTTC CASSAYRDPYEQYF
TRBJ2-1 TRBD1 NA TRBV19 TGTGCCAGTAGTATTACACCAGGGGGCTTTGGCAATGAGCAGTTCTTC CASSITPGGFGNEQFF
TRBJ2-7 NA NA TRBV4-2 TGTGCCAGCAGCGACGGGAGCATGTACTTC CASSDGSMYF
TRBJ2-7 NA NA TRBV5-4 TGTGCCAGCAGCTTGGGTAACGAGCAGTACTTC CASSLGNEQYF
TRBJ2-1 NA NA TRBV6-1 TGTGCCAGCAGTGGAGGTTTCACCGGGGATGAGCAGTTCTTC CASSGGFTGDEQFF
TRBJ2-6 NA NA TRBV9 TGTGCCAGCAGCGTAGGGGGATCTGGGGCCAACGTCCTGACTTTC CASSVGGSGANVLTF
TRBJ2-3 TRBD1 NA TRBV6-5 TGTGCCAGCAGTAAGACAGGGGAGATCACAGATACGCAGTATTTT CASSKTGEITDTQYF
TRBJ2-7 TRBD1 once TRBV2 TGTGCCAGCAGCGTCCGGGACAGCTCCTACGAGCAGTACTTC CASSVRDSSYEQYF
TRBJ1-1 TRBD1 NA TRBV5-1 TGCGCCAGCAGCCCGGGGACAGGGAGTAAGGATACTGAAGCTTTCTTT CASSPGTGSKDTEAFF
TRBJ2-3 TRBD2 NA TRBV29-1 TGCAGCGTTGAAACCGGGACTAGGGGCCCCATTATATCGCAGTATTTT CSVETGTRGPIISQYF
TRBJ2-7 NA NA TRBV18 TGTGCCAGCTCACCGGGGGGTCCCTACGAGCAGTACTTC CASSPGGPYEQYF
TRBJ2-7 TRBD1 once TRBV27 TGTGCCAGCGCCAGACTCCTCCGGGACAGGGGACAGGGCGAGCAGTACTTC CASARLLRDRGQGEQYF
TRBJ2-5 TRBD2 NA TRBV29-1 TGCAGGGGGGGGGAGCGGGACCAAGAGACCCAGTACTTC CRGGERDQETQYF
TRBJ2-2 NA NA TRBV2 TGTGCCAGCAGTGACCGGCAGGGATGGGCCGGGGAGCTGTTTTTT CASSDRQGWAGELFF
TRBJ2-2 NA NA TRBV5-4 TGTGCCAGCAGCTTGGTGGGTGGCGGGGAGCTGTTTTTT CASSLVGGGELFF
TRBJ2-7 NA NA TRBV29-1 TGCAGCGTTAAAACCGAAAGCTCCTACGAGCAGTACTTC CSVKTESSYEQYF
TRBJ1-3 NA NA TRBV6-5 TGTGCCAGCAGTTCCACTTCGACCTCCGGAAACACCATATATTTT CASSSTSTSGNTIYF
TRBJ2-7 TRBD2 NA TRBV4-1 TGCGCCAGCAGCTGGGGGGGGGACGCGGGGAAGAGGTACGAGCAGTACTTC CASSWGGDAGKRYEQYF
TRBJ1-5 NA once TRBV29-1 TGCAGCGTTGAAGAGCGCGGGGATGGGTCGCCCCAGCATTTT CSVEERGDGSPQHF
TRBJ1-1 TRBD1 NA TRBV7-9 TGTGCCAGCAGTCCAACAGGGGCGAACACTGAAGCTTTCTTT CASSPTGANTEAFF
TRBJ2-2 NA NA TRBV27 TGTGCCAGCAGGACAGTACGCGCCGGGGAGCTGTTTTTT CASRTVRAGELFF
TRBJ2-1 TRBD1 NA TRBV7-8 TGTGCCAGCAGCCCCGACAGGGGCGCCAATGAGCAGTTCTTC CASSPDRGANEQFF
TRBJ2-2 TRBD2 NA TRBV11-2 TGTGCCAGCAGCCTGACTAGCGGGAGAAATAGGGCCGGGGAGCTGTTTTTT CASSLTSGRNRAGELFF
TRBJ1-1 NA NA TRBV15 TGTGCCACCAGCTATTCCCGAGGGACTGAAGCTTTCTTT CATSYSRGTEAFF
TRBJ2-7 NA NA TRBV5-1 TGCGCCAGCAGAGAGGCCCCGGACCTCTCCTACGAGCAGTACTTC CASREAPDLSYEQYF
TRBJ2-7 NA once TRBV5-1 TGCGCCAGCAGCTGGGGTCCGGGAGACTACGAGCAGTACTTC CASSWGPGDYEQYF